Listed here are 6 T cell receptor beta chains from one sample, sequenced in a study of CD8+CD57+ T cells in acquired aplastic anemia. Genomic DNA acted as the template from which TCR beta VDJ combination and CDR3 sequence profiling were carried out. TCRdb passed the reads through MiXCR, listing each CDR3 protein once. Here the sample spans just over 400,000 distinct CDR3 sequences, just under 70% being singletons. Sequenced: sorted CD4+, CD8+, or CD8+CD57+ T cells (not recorded which) from PBMCs. These receptors all come from a human donor in good health, serving as a control.

The chain has TRBV2 and TRBJ2-7; 9 nucleotides align to TRBD2. The end of the DNA is better explained by TRBJ2-1, so the J call may be wrong. Germline lookup yields CDR1 SNHLY and CDR2 FYNNEI. The CDR3 runs to 14 residues. The CDR3 DNA reads as TGTGCCAGCAGTCGAACCGGGACTAGCCATGAGCAGTTCTTC. Its protein product is CASSRTGTSHEQFF.

The genes are TRBV9 and TRBJ1-3; D is unresolved. Germline loops: CDR1 SGDLS, CDR2 YYNGEE. This CDR3 spans 13 amino acids. V lost 4 bases and J 8 bases, leaving 13 bases between the germline ends. This chain's CDR3 is CASSQVRRDTIYF. The CDR3 nucleotides read TGTGCCAGCAGCCAAGTTCGAAGAGACACCATATATTTT.

This clonotype has at least ten counts. The chain has TRBV2 and TRBJ2-3; D is unresolved. Germline CDR1 and CDR2: SNHLY and FYNNEI. The CDR3 totals 15 residues. Trimming took 8 bases from V and 2 from J, leaving 17 bases between them. CDR3 amino acids: CASHGPDLNTDTQYF. CDR3 bases: TGTGCCAGCCACGGTCCGGACCTTAACACAGATACGCAGTATTTT.

The rearrangement uses TRBV20-1 and TRBJ2-6, with D maybe TRBD1 (5 bases). Per germline, CDR1 DFQATT and CDR2 SNEGSKA (reference sequence). Trimming took 5 bases from V and 4 from J, leaving 18 bases between them. The length of the CDR3 is 16 residues. The CDR3 sequence is CSAAPSRPGGANVLTF. CDR3 coding DNA: TGCAGTGCTGCACCTTCCCGTCCAGGGGGGGCCAACGTCCTGACTTTC.

The chain links TRBV2 to TRBJ2-7; 9 bases map to TRBD1. The CDR3 is 13 amino acids. The V gene's germline CDR1 is SNHLY and CDR2 FYNNEI. J gave up 2 bases and V 6 bases, and 2 bases lay outside the gene matches. CDR3 bases: TGTGCCAGCAGGGGACAGGGAACCTACGAGCAGTACTTC. Translated: CASRGQGTYEQYF.

About this clonotype itself: A junction boundary mismatches the germline segment, possibly from a read error. This chain connects TRBV7-2 to TRBJ1-1, with D uncertain. This CDR3 comprises 16 residues. CDR1 and CDR2 (germline): SGHTA, FQGNSA. In nucleotides, the CDR3 is TGCGCCAGCAGCCACCCCGCGTGGCGGTTGTACACCCTCGCTTTCTTT. Translation: CASSHPAWRLYTLAFF.